These 26 T cell receptor beta chains share one sample of origin, sequenced in a study of T cell responses to AZD1222 COVID-19 vaccine. Assay: immunoSEQ multiplex PCR; the TCRdb copy retains only in-frame clones and omits some. The table shows 95,000 to 150,000 clones, with approximately 92% occurring only once. The sequenced sample was peripheral blood, obtained 28 days after the second dose of the MenACWY control vaccine. The receptor source for this set is an adult who received the MenACWY meningococcal vaccine as a control.

This clone was found once. V and J are TRBV6-1 and TRBJ2-6; 8 nucleotides align to TRBD1. The CDR3 sequence is 17 residues long. The J segment lost 1 base and the V segment lost 4 bases, leaving 6 bases of the junction unmatched. Per germline, CDR1 MNHNS and CDR2 SASEGT. CDR3 sequence (DNA): TGTGCCAGCAGTGGACACAGGGGGGCGTCTGGGGCCAACGTCCTGACTTTC. Translating gives CASSGHRGASGANVLTF.

The chain's CDR3 is CASSPRGDSTDTQYF. CDR3 nucleotide sequence: TGTGCCAGCTCACCCCGGGGTGATTCCACAGATACGCAGTATTTT. The V and J genes are TRBV18 and TRBJ2-3; maybe TRBD2 (5 bases). Trimming removed 3 bases at V and 2 bases at J, with 12 bases between. Per the germline V gene, CDR1 is KGHSH and CDR2 is LQKENI. CDR3 size: 15 residues.

The genes are TRBV7-9 and TRBJ1-1; D possibly corresponds to TRBD1 (5 bases). This CDR3 is built from 14 residues. V was shortened by 4 bases and J by 5 bases, with 14 bases between the two germline ends. Germline CDR1 and CDR2: SEHNR and FQNEAQ (reference sequence). CDR3 DNA: TGTGCCAGCAGCTGGGGCGGGGGGAATACTGAAGCTTTCTTT. It encodes CASSWGGGNTEAFF. Full variable domain (rest looked up from reference TRBV7-9 and TRBJ1-1): DTGVSQNPRHKITKRGQNVTFRCDPISEHNRLYWYRQTLGQGPEFLTYFQNEAQLEKSRLLSDRFSAERPKGSFSTLEIQRTEQGDSAMYLCASSWGGGNTEAFFGQGTRLTVV.

This sequence joins TRBV3-1 (or the pseudogene TRBV3-2) and TRBJ2-2, with D possibly being TRBD1 or TRBD2 (6 bases each). Germline CDR1 reads LGHDT; CDR2 reads YNNKEL (reference sequence). The CDR3 length is 16 residues. Trimming stripped 2 bases from V and 1 base from J, with 11 bases between. DNA of the CDR3: TGTGCCAGCAGCCAATGGGGGGCCCAGAACACCGGGGAGCTGTTTTTT. Its translation: CASSQWGAQNTGELFF.

This clone has only one observation. The chain uses TRBV2 and TRBJ2-5; 7 bases are a match to TRBD1. CDR3 length: 12 residues. The germline V gene has CDR1 SNHLY and CDR2 FYNNEI. V lost 6 bases, J lost 7 bases, and 5 bases stayed unmatched. This CDR3 is CASSLDRVTQYF. CDR3 DNA sequence: TGTGCCAGCAGCCTCGACAGGGTGACCCAGTACTTC.

The V gene is TRBV28, the J gene TRBJ2-1, with TRBD1 matching 7 bases. The CDR3 has 14 amino acids. Per germline, CDR1 MDHEN and CDR2 SYDVKM. J gave up 7 bases and V 6 bases, and 9 bases lay outside the gene matches. The CDR3 DNA is TGTGCCAGCAGGCAGGGGGATTTAAGGAATGAGCAGTTCTTC. Residues: CASRQGDLRNEQFF.

J is TRBJ2-4 and V is TRBV4-1, with 10 bases that match TRBD1. CDR1 is MGHRA and CDR2 is YSYEKL in the germline V gene. The CDR3 loop spans 14 amino acids. V trimming: 5 bases; J trimming: 7 bases; junction bases outside the gene matches: 5. The CDR3 protein is CASSAPGQGNIQYF. DNA of the CDR3: TGCGCCAGCAGCGCACCGGGACAGGGGAACATTCAGTACTTC.

This chain links TRBV11-2 with TRBJ2-3, with no clear D. The ends were cut back, 6 bases at V and 0 bases at J, with 10 bases in the middle. CDR3 size: 14 residues. The germline V gene has CDR1 SGHAT and CDR2 FQNNGV. CDR3 residues: CASRRALSTDTQYF. CDR3 bases: TGTGCCAGCAGGAGAGCGTTAAGCACAGATACGCAGTATTTT.

J is TRBJ2-2 and V is TRBV2; a weak D match, TRBD2 (5 bases). V lost 3 bases and J 2 bases, leaving 10 bases between the germline ends. The CDR3 has 15 amino acids. The germline V gene has CDR1 SNHLY and CDR2 FYNNEI. The CDR3 sequence: CASSDRRVNTGELFF. The CDR3 region has the DNA TGTGCCAGCAGTGACCGGCGGGTCAACACCGGGGAGCTGTTTTTT.

The chain is built from TRBV12-3 or TRBV12-4 and TRBJ1-2; D call uncertain. This CDR3 contains 13 residues. V lost 7 bases, J lost 8 bases, and 17 bases lay in between. The CDR3 reads CASNLKLVGGYTF. CDR3 coding DNA: TGTGCCAGCAACCTGAAGTTGGTGGGGGGCTACACCTTC.

V is TRBV7-8 and J is TRBJ1-4, with a tentative D call TRBD1 (5 bases). CDR3 length equals 20 residues. CDR1 SGHVS and CDR2 FQNEAQ come from the germline V gene. Trimming removed 1 base from V and 7 bases from J, with 28 bases in between. CDR3 sequence reads: CASSLVGPGRVSPVLEKLFF. The CDR3, as DNA: TGTGCCAGCAGCTTAGTAGGGCCTGGCAGGGTGTCTCCCGTTCTTGAAAAACTGTTTTTT. Complete variable domain (other parts from reference TRBV7-8 and TRBJ1-4): GAGVSQSPRYKVAKRGQDVALRCDPISGHVSLFWYQQALGQGPEFLTYFQNEAQLDKSGLPSDRFFAERPEGSVSTLKIQRTQQEDSAVYLCASSLVGPGRVSPVLEKLFFGSGTQLSVL.

V usage is TRBV7-2 and J usage is TRBJ2-3; 12 nucleotides line up with TRBD2. The CDR3 length is 16 residues. The junction had 0 bases not matched to a gene; V was cut back by 1 base and J by 1 base. Germline CDR1 SGHTA, CDR2 FQGNSA. CDR3 loop: CASSLGLAGGTDTQYF. The CDR3 DNA follows: TGTGCCAGCAGCTTAGGACTAGCGGGGGGCACAGATACGCAGTATTTT.

The V gene is TRBV6-5, the J gene TRBJ1-5; unclear D gene. Trimming cost V 7 bases and J 3 bases, with 16 bases left between them. CDR3 length equals 15 residues. CDR1 and CDR2 from the germline V gene are MNHEY and SVGAGI. The CDR3 nucleotides read TGTGCCAGCACCCTATCCTACCGGAACAATCAGCCCCAGCATTTT. Translation gives CASTLSYRNNQPQHF.

The genes are TRBV5-1 and TRBJ2-7, with a possible D match to TRBD2 (6 bases). CDR1 is SGHRS and CDR2 is YFSETQ in the germline V gene. Trimming removed 2 bases at V and 0 bases at J, with 12 bases between. The CDR3 sequence is 15 residues long. CDR3 coding DNA: TGCGCCAGCAGCTTCGACGGGGGTAGCTCCTACGAGCAGTACTTC. Its protein product is CASSFDGGSSYEQYF.

The chain recombines TRBV6-5 with TRBJ2-1; tentative D call: TRBD2 (6 bases). The V gene lost 1 base and the J gene lost 5 bases, with 9 bases spanning the gap. This CDR3 contains 14 residues. CDR1 and CDR2 (germline): MNHEY, SVGAGI. CDR3 DNA sequence: TGTGCCAGCAGTTACTTCGGGGGAGACAATGAGCAGTTCTTC. It encodes CASSYFGGDNEQFF.

The chain is built from TRBV5-4 and TRBJ1-3; tentative D call: TRBD1 (5 bases). V lost 4 bases and J lost 2, with 16 bases in between. The CDR3 covers 16 residues. CDR1 and CDR2 (germline): SGHNT, YYREEE (reference sequence). CDR3 loop: CASSVAGSAAGNTIYF. DNA for the CDR3: TGTGCCAGCAGCGTAGCAGGGAGTGCAGCTGGAAACACCATATATTTT.

The V and J genes are TRBV7-9 and TRBJ2-7, with D perhaps TRBD1 or TRBD2 (5 bases each). Trimming shortened V by 1 base and J by 3 bases, and 10 bases separated the two germline ends. The CDR3 extends over 14 amino acids. The germline V gene encodes CDR1 SEHNR and CDR2 FQNEAQ (reference sequence). The CDR3 DNA follows: TGTGCCAGCAGCTTAGAGGGACGGGACTACGAGCAGTACTTC. This translates into CASSLEGRDYEQYF.

V gene TRBV14 combines with J gene TRBJ1-1; perhaps TRBD1 as D (5 bases). Trimming took 0 bases from V and 0 from J, leaving 14 bases between them. From germline, CDR1 is SGHDN and CDR2 FVKESK. The CDR3 runs to 17 residues. The CDR3 sequence: CASSQDPLGRMNTEAFF. DNA of the CDR3: TGTGCCAGCAGCCAAGACCCCCTGGGACGGATGAACACTGAAGCTTTCTTT.

This chain joins TRBV2 and TRBJ1-6, with a tentative D call TRBD1 (5 bases). Germline assignment: CDR1 SNHLY and CDR2 FYNNEI. V was shortened by 6 bases and J by 9 bases, with 18 bases between the two germline ends. The CDR3 runs to 15 residues. The CDR3 loop reads CASSSDTAGGSPLHF. The CDR3 coding sequence is TGTGCCAGCAGCTCGGACACGGCCGGAGGTTCACCCCTCCACTTT.

The CDR3 reads CASSPGQEYQETQYF. The DNA for the CDR3 is TGTGCCAGCAGCCCAGGACAGGAGTACCAAGAGACCCAGTACTTC. The chain links TRBV7-9 to TRBJ2-5, with 7 bases that match TRBD1. The CDR3 has 15 residues. The ends lost 5 bases at V and 0 bases at J; junction bases unmatched: 6. CDR1 is SEHNR and CDR2 is FQNEAQ in the germline V gene (reference sequence).

This clone occurred once. The chain joins TRBV5-1 to TRBJ2-3; D is unresolved. Trimming left V 0 bases short and J 6 bases short, with 17 bases between. Germline CDR1 and CDR2: SGHRS and YFSETQ. The CDR3 contains 16 residues. The CDR3 region has the DNA TGCGCCAGCAGCTTGGCCCTGGCAGCTTCCCTGGATACGCAGTATTTT. This codes for CASSLALAASLDTQYF.

This chain joins TRBV20-1 and TRBJ2-3; TRBD2 matches 9 bases. V lost 3 bases and J lost 0; bases outside the gene matches: 7. CDR3 length: 16 amino acids. From germline, CDR1 is DFQATT and CDR2 SNEGSKA (reference sequence). As DNA, the CDR3 is TGCAGTGCTAGTGCCCTAGCGGGAATTAGCACAGATACGCAGTATTTT. Amino acid sequence: CSASALAGISTDTQYF.

CDR3 bases: TGTGCCAGCAGCTTAGCCACGGCGGTGTTAACTAACTATGGCTACACCTTC. Encoded protein: CASSLATAVLTNYGYTF. The chain has TRBV7-9 and TRBJ1-2; no reliable D call. The CDR3 is 17 residues long. V shed 0 bases and J shed 0 bases, with 14 bases lying between them. Germline V gene lookup returns CDR1 SEHNR and CDR2 FQNEAQ (reference sequence).

The chain combines TRBV9 with TRBJ2-5, with 7 bases fitting TRBD2. V was pared by 4 bases and J by 4 bases, with 13 bases of the junction left unmatched. The CDR3 consists of 16 residues. Germline CDR1 SGDLS, CDR2 YYNGEE. The CDR3 here is CASSLGGAGAGETQYF. In nucleotides, the CDR3 is TGTGCCAGCAGCCTAGGTGGGGCGGGAGCGGGAGAGACCCAGTACTTC.

The J gene is TRBJ1-5, the V gene TRBV7-8; D is unclear. V dropped 1 base and J dropped 1 base, with 8 bases sitting between them. Germline V gene lookup returns CDR1 SGHVS and CDR2 FQNEAQ. CDR3 length: 15 amino acids. The CDR3 reads CASSLVSGSNQPQHF. In DNA form, the CDR3 reads TGTGCCAGCAGCTTAGTGTCAGGAAGCAATCAGCCCCAGCATTTT.

The rearrangement joins TRBV7-3 to TRBJ2-3, with 11 bases fitting TRBD2. The trim removed 5 bases at V and 9 bases at J, leaving 13 bases unmatched. There are 16 residues in the CDR3. Looked up from germline, CDR1 is SGHTA and CDR2 is FQGTGA. DNA of the CDR3: TGTGCCAGCAGCCTCCATAGCGGGAGGGTTGGAGGAACGCAGTATTTT. Its protein product is CASSLHSGRVGGTQYF.